The 19 T cell receptor beta chains reported below all come from one sample, sequenced in a study of T cell responses to AZD1222 COVID-19 vaccine. Libraries were prepared by immunoSEQ multiplex PCR; TCRdb keeps only in-frame clonotypes and omits some of them. Among more than 150,000 clones listed, around 88% were seen once. Sequencing used peripheral blood, obtained on day 0 of AZD1222 vaccination. The receptors were sampled from an adult in good health.

V and J are TRBV11-2 and TRBJ1-2; perhaps TRBD1 as D (6 bases). V gave up 1 base and J gave up 3 bases, with 9 bases separating them. This CDR3 region has 14 residues. Germline V gene sequence: CDR1 SGHAT, CDR2 FQNNGV. As DNA, the CDR3 is TGTGCCAGCAGCTTAGCGGCAGGGGACTATGGCTACACCTTC. Amino acids: CASSLAAGDYGYTF.

With respect to this clone: This sample also contains other DNA sequences that code for the same CDR3. Here the CDR3 reads CASSSLDRGRTDTQYF. The DNA for the CDR3 is TGTGCCAGCAGCTCACTAGACAGGGGGCGCACAGATACGCAGTATTTT. The rearrangement uses TRBV5-6 and TRBJ2-3; 10 nucleotides agree with TRBD1. The CDR3 is made up of 16 amino acids. The trim removed 3 bases at V and 1 base at J, leaving 5 bases unmatched. CDR1 and CDR2 (germline): SGHDT, YYEEEE.

The rearrangement joins TRBV29-1 to TRBJ1-4; a weak D match, TRBD1 (5 bases). Germline CDR1 is SQVTM and CDR2 is ANQGSEA. The CDR3 runs to 12 residues. Trimming took off 2 bases at V and 8 bases at J, with 9 bases between the two ends. CDR3 sequence reads: CSVETGEEKLFF. CDR3 nucleotide sequence: TGCAGCGTTGAAACAGGAGAAGAAAAACTGTTTTTT.

This rearrangement joins TRBV28 to TRBJ2-2; possibly TRBD1 for D (6 bases). The V end lost 8 bases, the J end lost 3 bases, and 16 bases lay between the germline ends. CDR3 size: 15 residues. CDR1 is MDHEN, CDR2 SYDVKM, per germline. CDR3 amino acids: CASCPAGVDTGELFF. CDR3 DNA sequence: TGTGCCAGCTGCCCGGCAGGGGTGGACACCGGGGAGCTGTTTTTT.

Regarding this clone: The germline gene is not matched at one end of the junction; a read error may be the cause. The chain joins TRBV7-7 to TRBJ2-3, with TRBD2 matching over 14 bases. CDR3 length: 17 amino acids. Germline V lookup: CDR1 SSHAT, CDR2 FNYEAQ (reference sequence). CDR3 DNA: TGTGCTAGCAGCTTGGGACTAGCGGGAGTCGTTACAGATACGCAGTATTTT. It is translated as CASSLGLAGVVTDTQYF.

This clone was observed once. The chain carries TRBV28 and TRBJ2-5; 9 positions match TRBD2. Germline loops: CDR1 MDHEN, CDR2 SYDVKM. V shed 2 bases, J shed 7 bases, and the junction held 17 bases outside the gene matches. The CDR3 totals 18 residues. CDR3 sequence: CASSLGVGIAGAGGTQYF. CDR3 DNA sequence: TGTGCCAGCAGTTTAGGAGTGGGGATAGCGGGAGCGGGCGGGACCCAGTACTTC.

This chain uses TRBV9 with TRBJ2-2; the D is unclear. V lost 0 bases, J lost 3 bases, and 9 bases lay in between. Germline CDR1 is SGDLS and CDR2 is YYNGEE. The CDR3 is made up of 15 amino acids. Here the CDR3 DNA reads TGTGCCAGCAGCGTAGCCCCTGGGGACACCGGGGAGCTGTTTTTT. The encoded protein is CASSVAPGDTGELFF.

The chain's CDR3 is CSASGGGSEQFF. The CDR3 DNA follows: TGCAGTGCTAGTGGCGGGGGGTCTGAGCAGTTCTTC. The rearrangement links TRBV20-1 to TRBJ2-1; 8 bases are a match to TRBD2. V dropped 3 bases and J dropped 9; count of bases not matched to a gene: 4. The CDR3 spans 12 residues. Germline loops: CDR1 DFQATT, CDR2 SNEGSKA (reference sequence).

The chain has TRBV5-4 and TRBJ2-7, with 9 bases identical to TRBD2. CDR1 and CDR2 from the germline V gene are SGHNT and YYREEE (reference sequence). The CDR3 has 13 amino acids. The V gene end was trimmed by 3 bases and the J gene end by 5 bases; junction bases not matched to a gene: 3. Here the CDR3 reads CASSYSGRDEQYF. The CDR3 bases are TGTGCCAGCAGCTATAGCGGGAGAGACGAGCAGTACTTC. Complete variable domain (other parts from reference TRBV5-4 and TRBJ2-7): ETGVTQSPTHLIKTRGQQVTLRCSSQSGHNTVSWYQQALGQGPQFIFQYYREEENGRGNFPPRFSGLQFPNYSSELNVNALELDDSALYLCASSYSGRDEQYFGPGTRLTVT.

This chain joins TRBV9 and TRBJ2-1; 9 nucleotides agree with TRBD1. The CDR3 is made up of 14 amino acids. V was pared by 4 bases and J by 8 bases, with 7 bases of the junction left unmatched. The germline V gene encodes CDR1 SGDLS and CDR2 YYNGEE. The CDR3 spells CASSPTGGGDEQFF. Here the CDR3 DNA reads TGTGCCAGCAGCCCGACAGGGGGAGGGGATGAGCAGTTCTTC.

CDR3: CASSSQGPYEQYF. The CDR3 nucleotides read TGTGCCAGCAGTTCGCAGGGGCCGTACGAGCAGTACTTC. V gene TRBV6-5 combines with J gene TRBJ2-7; perhaps TRBD1 as D (6 bases). Germline values: CDR1 MNHEY, CDR2 SVGAGI. The CDR3 loop spans 13 amino acids. Trimming cost V 4 bases and J 4 bases, with 11 bases left between them.

The chain links TRBV5-1 to TRBJ1-5, with D tentatively TRBD1 (5 bases). This CDR3 is built from 14 residues. CDR1 is SGHRS and CDR2 is YFSETQ in the germline V gene. V was cut by 3 bases and J by 1 base, with 8 bases left in between. The CDR3 reads CASSWGESNQPQHF. The CDR3 region has the DNA TGCGCCAGCAGCTGGGGGGAGAGCAATCAGCCCCAGCATTTT.

The gene calls are TRBV19 and TRBJ2-7; 10 bases map to TRBD1. V lost 8 bases to trimming and J lost 4 bases; unmatched junction nucleotides: 8. The CDR3 spans 14 residues. The germline gives CDR1 LNHDA, CDR2 SQIVND (reference sequence). CDR3: CASFRTGGGYEQYF. The CDR3 DNA follows: TGTGCCAGTTTTCGGACAGGGGGGGGATACGAGCAGTACTTC.

The gene calls are TRBV18 and TRBJ2-5; 12 bases are a match to TRBD2. J was trimmed by 3 bases and V by 2 bases; bases with no gene match: 10. The germline gives CDR1 KGHSH, CDR2 LQKENI. This CDR3 has 18 residues. The chain's CDR3 is CASSPTSLAGGFEETQYF. Written as DNA, the CDR3 is TGTGCCAGCTCACCAACTTCACTAGCGGGGGGTTTTGAAGAGACCCAGTACTTC.

This chain uses TRBV7-2 with TRBJ1-5, with 8 bases fitting TRBD1. The germline gives CDR1 SGHTA, CDR2 FQGNSA. This CDR3 comprises 14 residues. Unmatched junction bases numbered 2, after V lost 5 bases and J lost 2 bases. The CDR3 DNA is TGTGCCAGCAGCGACAGGGGAGGCAATCAGCCCCAGCATTTT. Residues: CASSDRGGNQPQHF. The whole variable domain, remainder taken from reference TRBV7-2 and TRBJ1-5, is GAGVSQSPSNKVTEKGKDVELRCDPISGHTALYWYRQSLGQGLEFLIYFQGNSAPDKSGLPSDRFSAERTGGSVSTLTIQRTQQEDSAVYLCASSDRGGNQPQHFGDGTRLSIL.

The V gene is TRBV28, the J gene TRBJ2-7; a weak D match, TRBD2 (5 bases). This CDR3 is 11 amino acids long. Looked up from germline, CDR1 is MDHEN and CDR2 is SYDVKM. V was pared by 6 bases and J by 6 bases, with 9 bases between. The CDR3 spells CASRTRGEQYF. The CDR3 DNA reads as TGTGCCAGCAGAACTCGGGGCGAGCAGTACTTC.

This chain links TRBV6-5 with TRBJ2-7; D is unresolved. The CDR3 spans 13 residues. Germline V gene lookup returns CDR1 MNHEY and CDR2 SVGAGI. Trimming stripped 1 base from V and 7 bases from J, with 11 bases between. CDR3 residues: CASSYFRAQEQYF. CDR3 DNA: TGTGCCAGCAGTTACTTTCGGGCGCAGGAGCAGTACTTC.

J is TRBJ2-3 and V is TRBV30; TRBD2 aligns across 10 bases. Germline-derived CDR1 and CDR2 are GTSNPN and SVGIG (reference sequence). This CDR3 has 15 residues. The junction had 3 bases not matched to a gene; V was cut back by 1 base and J by 2 bases. The CDR3 region has the DNA TGTGCCTGGAGTGGGACTAGCGGCCACACAGATACGCAGTATTTT. Translating gives CAWSGTSGHTDTQYF.

The rearrangement uses TRBV28 and TRBJ2-7; D remains ambiguous. Germline V gene lookup returns CDR1 MDHEN and CDR2 SYDVKM. This CDR3 spans 12 amino acids. The V end lost 4 bases, the J end lost 7 bases, and 11 bases lay between the germline ends. CDR3 residues: CASSSVSLEQYF. CDR3 DNA: TGTGCCAGCAGTTCAGTCTCCCTAGAGCAGTACTTC.